This TCR beta chain was profiled in a study of CD8 T cells in ankylosing spondylitis. Study-level findings and limits: A TCR beta motif made of roughly eight highly homologous variants seemed typical of ankylosing spondylitis blood.

CDR1 and CDR2 (germline): SGHRS, YFSETQ. Trimming took off 3 bases at V and 5 bases at J, with 12 bases between the two ends. This CDR3 has 14 amino acids. One entry per CDR3 protein, called by TCRdb with MiXCR from the 5' RACE reads. Of approximately 290,000 distinct CDR3 sequences in the sample, roughly 20% were seen once. This clonotype was picked up a small number of times. Its antigen is undetermined. The TCR sequence derives from a female donor with ankylosing spondylitis or in good health (not recorded which). Sequenced sample: blood, either unsorted or a sorted T cell fraction (not recorded which). This chain links TRBV5-1 with TRBJ2-1, with D maybe TRBD2 (5 bases). As DNA, the CDR3 is TGCGCCAGCAGCTCCCCTACTAGGAACAATGAGCAGTTCTTC. It yields the protein CASSSPTRNNEQFF.